The entry that follows covers one T cell receptor beta chain sequence. Its target is not known. Mismatch with germline at one junction end may stem from a read error. The source of the sample is a study of human T cells and chemical hapten exposure. In the study overall: Throughout a study of approximately 24 weeks, patients underwent weekly scalp administration of diphenylcyclopropenone doses.

Study-wide points: A positive correlation with patch test score was found for PT1 expanded TCR counts. Expanded TCRs made up significantly more big CDR3 similarity clusters than controls did.

This CDR3 region has 16 residues. CDR1 is SSHAT and CDR2 is FNYEAQ in the germline V gene (reference sequence). This sample's time point: pre-sensitization, week 0. Treatment given: therapeutic diphenylcyclopropenone sensitization with weekly scalp DPC. The library put unique molecular identifiers onto individual cDNA molecules. TCRdb used MiXCR to reprocess the RACE reads, holding one entry per CDR3 protein. There are some 98,000 distinct CDR3 sequences in the sample; about 10% occur only once, and 3.1% lies in the top ten. This rearrangement joins TRBV7-7 to TRBJ2-1, with TRBD2 matching 7 bases. The TCR comes from a woman aged 55-69 years with alopecia areata. Some clones in this sample may be carry-over from other donors' samples. This specimen was whole blood, taken in connection with sensitization to the hapten diphenylcyclopropenone (DPC). The CDR3 region is CASSTFGGNNYNEQFF. DNA of the CDR3: TGTGCTAGCAGCACCTTCGGGGGGAATAACTACAATGAGCAGTTCTTC.